The 25 T cell receptor beta chains given below trace back to one sample, sequenced in a study of OX40 agonist ivuxolimab in advanced cancers. The table came from immunoSEQ multiplex PCR; TCRdb's copy has only in-frame clones and leaves some out. The repertoire holds over 50,000 clones, 82% seen once, with approximately 0.49% in the top ten. The sample consisted of CD4+ or CD8+ T cells sorted from blood, taken in a trial of the OX40 agonist ivuxolimab. The receptor set was obtained from an adult with an advanced solid tumor such as melanoma, head and neck, liver or kidney cancer.

The rearrangement joins TRBV18 to TRBJ1-5; no clear D gene. The CDR3 length is 14 residues. Trimming removed 2 bases from V and 2 bases from J, with 7 bases in between. Germline V lookup: CDR1 KGHSH, CDR2 LQKENI. CDR3 residues: CASSPFGGNQPQHF. CDR3 sequence (DNA): TGTGCCAGCTCACCATTCGGAGGCAATCAGCCCCAGCATTTT.

The rearrangement uses TRBV2 and TRBJ2-1; tentatively, D is TRBD2 (6 bases). Trimming cost V 3 bases and J 12 bases, with 21 bases left between them. This CDR3 has 15 residues. The V gene's germline CDR1 is SNHLY and CDR2 FYNNEI. Written as DNA, the CDR3 is TGTGCCAGCAGTGAGTCGGGACTCTCCGTTCGGGGGCAGTTCTTC. It specifies CASSESGLSVRGQFF.

The chain is built from TRBV4-3 and TRBJ2-7; D gene ambiguous. Germline CDR1 and CDR2: LGHNA and YSLEER. The CDR3 is 13 amino acids. V was shortened by 0 bases and J by 4 bases, with 7 bases between the two germline ends. CDR3: CASSQDFGYEQYF. In DNA form, the CDR3 reads TGCGCCAGCAGCCAAGATTTTGGGTACGAGCAGTACTTC.

This clone was seen a handful of times. V usage is TRBV7-2 and J usage is TRBJ1-1; maybe TRBD1 (6 bases). V lost 6 bases and J lost 6, with 14 bases in between. The CDR3 extends over 13 amino acids. Germline lookup yields CDR1 SGHTA and CDR2 FQGNSA. The CDR3 coding sequence is TGTGCCAGCAGTAACAGGGTTTGGGCTGAAGCTTTCTTT. Residues: CASSNRVWAEAFF. Filled out from reference TRBV7-2 and TRBJ1-1, the complete variable domain reads GAGVSQSPSNKVTEKGKDVELRCDPISGHTALYWYRQSLGQGLEFLIYFQGNSAPDKSGLPSDRFSAERTGGSVSTLTIQRTQQEDSAVYLCASSNRVWAEAFFGQGTRLTVV.

V is TRBV7-2 and J is TRBJ2-3; TRBD1 matches 8 bases. The CDR3 consists of 13 residues. The V segment lost 7 bases and the J segment 8 bases; nucleotides outside the gene matches: 8. Germline CDR1 reads SGHTA; CDR2 reads FQGNSA. CDR3 loop: CASTKLDRGTQYF. CDR3 in DNA: TGTGCCAGCACCAAACTCGACAGGGGTACGCAGTATTTT.

The CDR3 spells CASSLGQENTEAFF. CDR3 bases: TGTGCCAGCAGCCTCGGACAGGAGAACACTGAAGCTTTCTTT. This chain links TRBV11-2 with TRBJ1-1, with TRBD1 matching over 7 bases. CDR1 and CDR2 from the germline V gene are SGHAT and FQNNGV. The CDR3 is 14 residues long. V trimming: 5 bases; J trimming: 1 base; junction bases outside the gene matches: 4.

The rearrangement uses TRBV5-4 and TRBJ2-1, with D perhaps TRBD2 (6 bases). CDR3 length: 14 residues. CDR1 is SGHNT, CDR2 YYREEE, per germline (reference sequence). The V and J ends lost 0 bases and 3 bases respectively, with 7 bases between them. The CDR3 DNA follows: TGTGCCAGCAGCTTGGAGGGACTCTACAATGAGCAGTTCTTC. As protein: CASSLEGLYNEQFF.

CDR3 residues: CASSPYSGGNQPQHF. The CDR3, as DNA: TGTGCCAGCAGTCCTTACAGCGGGGGTAATCAGCCCCAGCATTTT. The chain combines TRBV2 with TRBJ1-5; TRBD1 might be the D (5 bases). Germline V lookup: CDR1 SNHLY, CDR2 FYNNEI. The CDR3 runs 15 residues. Trimming removed 5 bases at V and 4 bases at J, with 15 bases between.

The V call is TRBV19, the J call TRBJ2-3; 10 bases are a match to TRBD2. Unmatched junction bases numbered 10, after V lost 4 bases and J lost 3 bases. The CDR3 has 17 residues. The germline V gene encodes CDR1 LNHDA and CDR2 SQIVND (reference sequence). The CDR3 here is CASSKSGRAVGTDTQYF. DNA of the CDR3: TGTGCCAGTAGTAAGAGCGGGAGGGCCGTCGGGACAGATACGCAGTATTTT.

The genes are TRBV5-1 and TRBJ1-2, with 7 bases matching TRBD1. CDR1 and CDR2 from the germline V gene are SGHRS and YFSETQ. Trimming at V came to 3 bases and at J to 7 bases, leaving 6 bases not matched to a gene. This CDR3 spans 13 amino acids. The CDR3 bases are TGCGCCAGCAGCTGGACAGGAGAGGGTGGCTACACCTTC. Residues: CASSWTGEGGYTF.

The CDR3 spells CSVVLLAGVVNEQYF. CDR3 in DNA: TGCAGCGTTGTTCTCCTAGCGGGAGTTGTCAACGAGCAGTACTTC. V usage is TRBV29-1 and J usage is TRBJ2-7, with TRBD2 matching over 10 bases. This CDR3 has 15 residues. Germline V gene lookup returns CDR1 SQVTM and CDR2 ANQGSEA. The V segment lost 4 bases and the J segment 5 bases; nucleotides outside the gene matches: 11.

The V gene is TRBV19, the J gene TRBJ2-2, with D perhaps TRBD2 (6 bases). Trimming removed 2 bases at V and 5 bases at J, with 9 bases between. CDR3 size: 14 residues. CDR1 and CDR2 (germline): LNHDA, SQIVND (reference sequence). The CDR3 loop reads CASSITGVTGELFF. DNA for the CDR3: TGTGCCAGTAGTATAACGGGGGTAACCGGGGAGCTGTTTTTT.

This chain uses TRBV2 with TRBJ1-3; D remains unclear. V lost 0 bases and J 4 bases, leaving 13 bases between the germline ends. CDR1 is SNHLY and CDR2 is FYNNEI in the germline V gene. CDR3 size: 16 residues. The CDR3 DNA reads as TGTGCCAGCAGTGAAGCGCGCGGGCCTGACGGAAACACCATATATTTT. Translating gives CASSEARGPDGNTIYF.

This chain joins TRBV19 and TRBJ2-4, with a tentative D call TRBD2 (6 bases). The CDR3 runs 16 residues. Germline lookup yields CDR1 LNHDA and CDR2 SQIVND (reference sequence). V was clipped by 4 bases and J by 9 bases, with 22 bases between them. This chain's CDR3 is CASSRISGTLSSIQYF. The DNA of the CDR3 is TGTGCCAGTAGTAGGATTAGCGGAACTTTGTCTAGCATTCAGTACTTC.

This clone was recorded a few times. The rearrangement joins TRBV4-1 to TRBJ2-5, with D possibly being TRBD1 (6 bases). CDR1 and CDR2 (germline): MGHRA, YSYEKL. The CDR3 has 14 amino acids. V lost 3 bases to trimming and J lost 1 base, with 9 bases between them. The CDR3 DNA follows: TGCGCCAGCAGCCATCAGACAGGCCAAGAGACCCAGTACTTC. Translated: CASSHQTGQETQYF.

The chain is built from TRBV29-1 and TRBJ1-1, with unresolved D. This CDR3 is 13 amino acids long. Per germline, CDR1 SQVTM and CDR2 ANQGSEA. Trimming removed 7 bases at V and 3 bases at J, with 15 bases between. This CDR3 reads CSAHTPGDTEAFF. Written as DNA, the CDR3 is TGCAGCGCCCACACCCCGGGCGACACTGAAGCTTTCTTT.

The V and J genes are TRBV5-5 and TRBJ1-2; D is unresolved. V lost 2 bases, J lost 4 bases, and 9 bases lay in between. The CDR3 sequence is 13 residues long. Germline V lookup: CDR1 SGHKS, CDR2 YYEKEE (reference sequence). The CDR3 region is CASSFRQAYGYTF. The CDR3 DNA is TGTGCCAGCAGCTTCCGTCAGGCCTATGGCTACACCTTC.

In this sample, this clone turned up once. The junction does not match germline at one end; this may be a read error. The V gene is TRBV19, the J gene TRBJ2-7; D tentatively fits TRBD1 or TRBD2 (6 bases each). This CDR3 has 14 residues. CDR1 is LNHDA and CDR2 is SQIVND in the germline V gene (reference sequence). The chain's CDR3 is CASSIHRDSYERYF. CDR3 DNA sequence: TGTGCCAGTAGTATACACAGGGACTCCTACGAGCGGTACTTC.

This rearrangement joins TRBV2 to TRBJ1-6, with D uncertain. CDR1 and CDR2 from the germline V gene are SNHLY and FYNNEI. CDR3 length equals 16 residues. Trimming cost V 4 bases and J 9 bases, with 19 bases left between them. The CDR3 DNA is TGTGCCAGCAGTGGACGAGGACCCTTAAACTCTTCACCCCTCCACTTT. This gives the protein CASSGRGPLNSSPLHF.

This clone was detected only a few times. The J gene is TRBJ2-3, the V gene TRBV7-2; 10 bases agree with TRBD2. The CDR3 extends over 17 amino acids. Trimming cost V 3 bases and J 4 bases; bases outside gene matches: 10. Germline V CDR1 and CDR2: SGHTA, FQGNSA. CDR3 bases: TGTGCCAGCAGCTTTCTTCCAGCGGGAGGGCGGGCAGATACGCAGTATTTT. It codes for CASSFLPAGGRADTQYF.

The chain uses TRBV9 and TRBJ2-7; 12 nucleotides agree with TRBD2. Losses at the gene ends were 3 bases for V and 4 bases for J; bases not matched to a gene: 2. CDR1 SGDLS and CDR2 YYNGEE come from the germline V gene. The CDR3 has 14 amino acids. The CDR3 loop reads CASSGGTSGYEQYF. The CDR3 DNA reads as TGTGCCAGCAGCGGCGGGACTAGCGGGTACGAGCAGTACTTC.

The chain joins TRBV9 to TRBJ2-5; possible D gene TRBD2, 5 bases. The germline V gene encodes CDR1 SGDLS and CDR2 YYNGEE. Trimming cost V 4 bases and J 0 bases, with 13 bases left between them. The CDR3 is 15 residues long. The CDR3 here is CASSPYEDYQETQYF. The CDR3 DNA sequence: TGTGCCAGCAGCCCCTATGAGGACTACCAAGAGACCCAGTACTTC.

The V and J genes are TRBV19 and TRBJ2-1; D may be TRBD2 (6 bases). Germline V gives CDR1 LNHDA, CDR2 SQIVND (reference sequence). The CDR3 loop spans 14 amino acids. Trimming removed 8 bases from V and 7 bases from J, with 18 bases in between. CDR3 sequence (DNA): TGTGCCAGTCTCGGGGCTAGCGCAGGAAATGAGCAGTTCTTC. It specifies CASLGASAGNEQFF.

The V call is TRBV28, the J call TRBJ2-3; the D is unclear. This CDR3 is built from 15 residues. Germline values: CDR1 MDHEN, CDR2 SYDVKM. V lost 5 bases, J lost 4 bases, and 16 bases lay in between. The CDR3, as DNA: TGTGCCAGCAGTCCGCCGGGTTCGCTTTCAGATACGCAGTATTTT. This encodes CASSPPGSLSDTQYF. The variable domain in full, with the rest retrieved from reference TRBV28 and TRBJ2-3, is DVKVTQSSRYLVKRTGEKVFLECVQDMDHENMFWYRQDPGLGLRLIYFSYDVKMKEKGDIPEGYSVSREKKERFSLILESASTNQTSMYLCASSPPGSLSDTQYFGPGTRLTVL.

The chain is built from TRBV5-1 and TRBJ1-2; 7 bases are a match to TRBD1. This CDR3 has 13 residues. Germline-derived CDR1 and CDR2 are SGHRS and YFSETQ. The V and J ends lost 4 bases and 6 bases, in that order; junction bases with no gene match: 6. The CDR3 bases are TGCGCCAGCAGCCCGGGGACAGAAAATGGCTACACCTTC. It encodes CASSPGTENGYTF.